The text below deals with one T cell receptor beta chain. Its cognate antigen has yet to be identified. No base quality values were provided; no much bigger clone lies one nucleotide off. This sample is drawn from a study of patients and donors after allogeneic stem cell transplantation (dated by TCRdb to about 2020). The germline ends are 12 bases apart after V is trimmed by 0 bases and J by 3 bases. The CDR3, from cysteine to phenylalanine, totals 15 residues. Only the CDR3 region is kept as DNA, spanning 45 bases read in frame from base 1. In the germline V gene, CDR1 corresponds to LGHNA and CDR2 to YSLEER. Libraries were prepared through RT-PCR. Instrument on record: NextSeq 550. Using fastp trimming at Q25 and MiXCR clonotype assembly, TCRdb reanalyzed the public sequencing data and kept in-frame beta chains. CDR3 protein duplicates are merged, each entry listing the most common genes and DNA. Within this sample are some 87,000 distinct CDR3 sequences, with about 44% of them counted one time only. Clones ranked in the top ten supply about 58% of the sample.

The sample consisted of blood, either unsorted or a sorted T cell fraction (not recorded which). This receptor was identified in a human donor who was either an allogeneic HSCT recipient or a stem cell or donor lymphocyte infusion donor (not recorded which). It is not recorded whose cells these are; they may come from a transplant donor. This chain joins TRBV4-3 to TRBJ2-7, with the D gene call left open. The CDR3 protein sequence reads: CASSQDRELNYEQYF. The bases are TGCGCCAGCAGCCAAGATCGAGAACTTAACTACGAGCAGTACTTC.